This T cell receptor beta chain was obtained from a study of control samples from healthy donors and cancer patients. TCRdb's copy holds only in-frame clones and misses some; the assay was immunoSEQ multiplex PCR. This sample carries some 82,000 clones, approximately 89% of them seen once, and the ten largest clones take 20% to 25%. This clone was detected only a few times. Looked up from germline, CDR1 is MGHRA and CDR2 is YSYEKL. The CDR3 contains 15 residues. Trimming pared 0 bases from V and 3 bases from J, leaving 11 bases between. This clonotype was obtained from a man in his fifties in good health. Sample: blood. The rearrangement links TRBV4-1 to TRBJ1-1; weak D call: TRBD1 (5 bases). For the CDR3, the DNA is TGCGCCAGCAGCCAAGATCCGGGGCAGGACACTGAAGCTTTCTTT. Encoded protein: CASSQDPGQDTEAFF.